What follows are 22 T cell receptor beta chains derived from one specimen sequenced in a study of blood T cell repertoires in COVID-19. Here immunoSEQ multiplex PCR was the method, and the copy in TCRdb shows in-frame clones only, minus some. This table has roughly 75,000 clones, roughly nine tenths appearing once. Material: peripheral blood. These receptors all come from a man at least 80 years old in a cohort sampled during active COVID-19.

The chain couples TRBV19 to TRBJ1-5; TRBD1 is a possible D gene (5 bases). Trimming pared 3 bases from V and 2 bases from J, leaving 11 bases between. Germline CDR1 LNHDA, CDR2 SQIVND (reference sequence). The CDR3 length is 15 residues. The CDR3 sequence: CASSISQTGNQPQHF. The DNA for the CDR3 is TGTGCCAGTAGTATCTCACAGACAGGCAATCAGCCCCAGCATTTT.

The chain recombines TRBV5-4 with TRBJ2-7, with D perhaps TRBD1 (5 bases). Germline-derived CDR1 and CDR2 are SGHNT and YYREEE (reference sequence). Between the trimmed V and J ends, which lost 3 bases and 2 bases, there was a span of 15 bases. The CDR3 is 15 amino acids. CDR3 in DNA: TGTGCCAGCAGCTCACAACAGGTTAATACCTACGAGCAGTACTTC. Translating it yields CASSSQQVNTYEQYF.

The chain employs TRBV28 and TRBJ1-5; no clear D gene. The CDR3 runs to 14 residues. Trimming removed 2 bases from V and 0 bases from J, with 5 bases in between. Germline CDR1 reads MDHEN; CDR2 reads SYDVKM. The CDR3, as DNA: TGTGCCAGCAGTTTAACTTATAGCAATCAGCCCCAGCATTTT. Its protein product is CASSLTYSNQPQHF.

V is TRBV19 and J is TRBJ1-1; no firm D call. This CDR3 is built from 13 residues. V was clipped by 4 bases and J by 0 bases, with 6 bases between them. From germline, CDR1 is LNHDA and CDR2 SQIVND (reference sequence). The CDR3 spells CASSTGMNTEAFF. The DNA for the CDR3 is TGTGCCAGTAGTACGGGGATGAACACTGAAGCTTTCTTT.

V gene TRBV6-5 combines with J gene TRBJ2-2; D remains unclear. The CDR3 runs to 14 residues. The V gene's germline CDR1 is MNHEY and CDR2 SVGAGI. V was pared by 6 bases and J by 0 bases, with 8 bases between. Written as DNA, the CDR3 is TGTGCCAGCAGGGTAAACACGAACACCGGGGAGCTGTTTTTT. It yields the protein CASRVNTNTGELFF.

The rearrangement links TRBV7-9 to TRBJ2-2, with D hard to call. Germline values: CDR1 SEHNR, CDR2 FQNEAQ (reference sequence). Deletions cut 5 bases from V and 3 bases from J, with 4 bases between. This CDR3 is built from 12 residues. The CDR3 is CASSEYTGELFF. The DNA of the CDR3 is TGTGCCAGCAGCGAGTACACCGGGGAGCTGTTTTTT.

The chain is built from TRBV6-4 and TRBJ2-1; 14 positions agree with TRBD2. The V and J ends lost 5 bases and 2 bases, in that order; junction bases with no gene match: 5. Germline V gives CDR1 MRHNA, CDR2 SNTAGT. This CDR3 contains 17 residues. DNA for the CDR3: TGTGCCAGCAGTCCGACTAGCGGGGGGGTGCCCTACAATGAGCAGTTCTTC. It translates to CASSPTSGGVPYNEQFF.

The rearrangement uses TRBV2 and TRBJ1-5, with D unclear. With 0 bases removed from V and 1 base from J, the gap between germline ends came to 10 bases. The CDR3 has 16 amino acids. Germline V gives CDR1 SNHLY, CDR2 FYNNEI. DNA for the CDR3: TGTGCCAGCAGTGAAGCGGTGGGAGGGAGCAATCAGCCCCAGCATTTT. It is translated as CASSEAVGGSNQPQHF.

CDR3 loop: CASSSVSSYNEQFF. DNA for the CDR3: TGTGCCAGTTCTAGCGTAAGCTCCTACAATGAGCAGTTCTTC. This chain uses TRBV19 with TRBJ2-1; a weak D match, TRBD2 (6 bases). Trimming pared 8 bases from V and 0 bases from J, leaving 11 bases between. Germline V gene data show CDR1 as LNHDA and CDR2 as SQIVND (reference sequence). CDR3 size: 14 residues. The full variable domain, with the rest looked up from reference TRBV19 and TRBJ2-1, is DGGITQSPKYLFRKEGQNVTLSCEQNLNHDAMYWYRQDPGQGLRLIYYSQIVNDFQKGDIAEGYSVSREKKESFPLTVTSAQKNPTAFYLCASSSVSSYNEQFFGPGTRLTVL.

This chain links TRBV18 with TRBJ1-4; no clear D. Trimming removed 2 bases from V and 3 bases from J, with 10 bases in between. The CDR3 is 15 residues long. Germline values: CDR1 KGHSH, CDR2 LQKENI. The CDR3 DNA is TGTGCCAGCTCACCAGGGTTCGGGGCTAATGAAAAACTGTTTTTT. It specifies CASSPGFGANEKLFF.

The chain has TRBV7-9 and TRBJ2-5, with 8 positions matching TRBD1. V trimming: 6 bases; J trimming: 3 bases; junction bases outside the gene matches: 6. CDR3 length equals 14 residues. Germline CDR1 SEHNR, CDR2 FQNEAQ (reference sequence). The CDR3 region has the DNA TGTGCCAGCAGGGGCAGGGGGCCTGAAGAGACCCAGTACTTC. Encoded protein: CASRGRGPEETQYF.

This clone occurred a few times. The chain employs TRBV7-6 and TRBJ1-1; a weak D match, TRBD1 (6 bases). Trimming removed 1 base at V and 4 bases at J, with 22 bases between. This CDR3 spans 18 amino acids. Germline V gene data show CDR1 as SGHVS and CDR2 as FNYEAQ. The CDR3 region is CASSLGTSTGKEVTEAFF. The CDR3 region has the DNA TGTGCCAGCAGCTTAGGTACTAGTACAGGGAAAGAGGTCACTGAAGCTTTCTTT. Full variable domain (remainder filled in from reference TRBV7-6 and TRBJ1-1): GAGVSQSPRYKVTKRGQDVALRCDPISGHVSLYWYRQALGQGPEFLTYFNYEAQQDKSGLPNDRFSAERPEGSISTLTIQRTEQRDSAMYRCASSLGTSTGKEVTEAFFGQGTRLTVV.

The rearrangement links TRBV15 to TRBJ2-7; TRBD1 matches at 7 bases. J lost 0 bases, V lost 5 bases, and 10 bases had no gene match. CDR1 is LNHNV, CDR2 YYDKDF, per germline (reference sequence). This CDR3 region has 16 residues. The CDR3 protein is CATSRIPGQLSYEQYF. CDR3 in DNA: TGTGCCACCAGCCGAATACCGGGACAGCTCTCCTACGAGCAGTACTTC.

The CDR3 sequence: CASSYMEEVTEAFF. The DNA for the CDR3 is TGTGCCAGCTCATACATGGAGGAGGTCACTGAAGCTTTCTTT. V usage is TRBV6-5 and J usage is TRBJ1-1; no clear D. CDR1 MNHEY and CDR2 SVGAGI come from the germline V gene. Deletions cut 8 bases from V and 4 bases from J, with 17 bases between. The CDR3 is made up of 14 amino acids.

This clone was seen once. This chain uses TRBV7-3 with TRBJ2-1; 7 nucleotides line up with TRBD1. The germline V gene has CDR1 SGHTA and CDR2 FQGTGA. V lost 4 bases and J lost 7; bases outside the gene matches: 22. The CDR3 has 19 residues. This CDR3 is CASSSNRQGFGSASNEQFF. CDR3 DNA sequence: TGTGCCAGCAGCTCGAACAGACAGGGTTTCGGTTCCGCCTCAAATGAGCAGTTCTTC.

The J gene is TRBJ2-7, the V gene TRBV2; tentatively, D is TRBD1 (5 bases). With 8 bases removed from V and 4 bases from J, the gap between germline ends came to 15 bases. The CDR3 extends over 13 amino acids. Germline CDR1 is SNHLY and CDR2 is FYNNEI. As DNA, the CDR3 is TGTGCCAGCGGAAGGACAAAGGAATACGAGCAGTACTTC. This encodes CASGRTKEYEQYF. The full variable domain, its missing parts supplied by reference TRBV2 and TRBJ2-7, is EPEVTQTPSHQVTQMGQEVILRCVPISNHLYFYWYRQILGQKVEFLVSFYNNEISEKSEIFDDQFSVERPDGSNFTLKIRSTKLEDSAMYFCASGRTKEYEQYFGPGTRLTVT.

As DNA, the CDR3 is TGTGCCAGCAGCCTCTTAGCGGGGGCTTCCGGGGAGCTGTTTTTT. Translating it yields CASSLLAGASGELFF. This chain uses TRBV7-2 with TRBJ2-2; 9 nucleotides line up with TRBD2. The CDR3 has 15 residues. V was clipped by 5 bases and J by 6 bases; unmatched bases: 7. Germline-derived CDR1 and CDR2 are SGHTA and FQGNSA.

V and J are TRBV6-5 and TRBJ2-1; 7 bases are shared with TRBD1. Germline V gives CDR1 MNHEY, CDR2 SVGAGI. This CDR3 is built from 14 residues. J gave up 8 bases and V 8 bases, and 12 bases lay outside the gene matches. The CDR3 is CASGYRGRKDEQFF. As DNA, the CDR3 is TGTGCCAGCGGGTATAGGGGGCGGAAGGATGAGCAGTTCTTC.

This sequence joins TRBV29-1 and TRBJ1-2; possibly TRBD1 for D (5 bases). Germline V CDR1 and CDR2: SQVTM, ANQGSEA. The CDR3 spans 16 residues. V shed 5 bases and J shed 3 bases, with 22 bases lying between them. The DNA of the CDR3 is TGCAGCGTTTCCCGAGCGGGAAGGGGCCTTTACTATGGCTACACCTTC. Translating gives CSVSRAGRGLYYGYTF.

This clone was counted once. The chain recombines TRBV12-3 or TRBV12-4 with TRBJ1-6; D perhaps matches TRBD1 (5 bases). Trimming cost V 8 bases and J 10 bases, with 12 bases left between them. The CDR3 loop spans 12 amino acids. Here the CDR3 DNA reads TGTGCCAGCGGACACATGGGCTCACCCCTCCACTTT. It is translated as CASGHMGSPLHF.

CDR3 in DNA: TGTGCCAGCAGCCAGATTTTCGGAGGAACGGAGACCCAGTACTTC. Protein: CASSQIFGGTETQYF. The genes are TRBV3-1 (or the pseudogene TRBV3-2) and TRBJ2-5, with D possibly being TRBD2 (5 bases). The CDR3 consists of 15 residues. Germline CDR1 LGHDT, CDR2 YNNKEL (reference sequence). The germline V and J ends were trimmed by 3 bases and 5 bases, with 16 bases remaining between them.

This chain connects TRBV4-1 to TRBJ1-2; no definite D call. V lost 4 bases, J lost 0 bases, and 9 bases lay in between. Germline assignment: CDR1 MGHRA and CDR2 YSYEKL. The CDR3 totals 14 residues. The CDR3 sequence: CASSPGETNYGYTF. The DNA for the CDR3 is TGCGCCAGCAGCCCCGGGGAGACTAACTATGGCTACACCTTC.